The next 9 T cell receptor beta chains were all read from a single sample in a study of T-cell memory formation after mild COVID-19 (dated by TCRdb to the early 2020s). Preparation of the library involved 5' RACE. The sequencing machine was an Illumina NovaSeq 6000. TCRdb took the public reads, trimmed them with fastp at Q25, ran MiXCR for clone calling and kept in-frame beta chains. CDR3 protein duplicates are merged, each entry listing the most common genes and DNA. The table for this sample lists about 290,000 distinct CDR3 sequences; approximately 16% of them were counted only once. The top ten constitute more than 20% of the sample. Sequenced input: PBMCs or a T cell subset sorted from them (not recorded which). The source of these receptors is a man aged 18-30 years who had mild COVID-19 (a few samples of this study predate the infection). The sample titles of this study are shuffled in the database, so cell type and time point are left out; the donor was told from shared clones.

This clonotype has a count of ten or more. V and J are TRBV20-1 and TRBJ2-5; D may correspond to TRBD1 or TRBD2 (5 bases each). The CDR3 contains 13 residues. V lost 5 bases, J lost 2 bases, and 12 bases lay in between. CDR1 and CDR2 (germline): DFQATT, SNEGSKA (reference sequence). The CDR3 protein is CSALAGGQETQYF. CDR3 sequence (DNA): TGCAGTGCTCTGGCTGGGGGACAAGAGACCCAGTACTTC.

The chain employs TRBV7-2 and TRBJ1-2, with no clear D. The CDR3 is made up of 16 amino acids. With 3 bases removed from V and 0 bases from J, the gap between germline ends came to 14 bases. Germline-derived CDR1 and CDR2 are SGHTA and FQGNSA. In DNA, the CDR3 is TGTGCCAGCAGCTTGGTTTGGGTGATTGCTAACTATGGCTACACCTTC. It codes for CASSLVWVIANYGYTF.

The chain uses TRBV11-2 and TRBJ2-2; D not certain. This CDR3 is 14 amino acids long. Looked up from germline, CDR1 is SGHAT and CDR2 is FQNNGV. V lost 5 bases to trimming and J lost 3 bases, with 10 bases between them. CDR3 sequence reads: CASSLISYTGELFF. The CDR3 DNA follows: TGTGCCAGCAGCCTTATTAGTTACACCGGGGAGCTGTTTTTT.

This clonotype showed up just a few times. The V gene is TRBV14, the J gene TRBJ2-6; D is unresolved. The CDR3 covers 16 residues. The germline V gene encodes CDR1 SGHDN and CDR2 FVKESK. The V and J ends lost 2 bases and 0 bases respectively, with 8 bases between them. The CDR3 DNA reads TGTGCCAGCAGCCAACCGACGGTCTCTGGGGCCAACGTCCTGACTTTC. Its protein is CASSQPTVSGANVLTF.

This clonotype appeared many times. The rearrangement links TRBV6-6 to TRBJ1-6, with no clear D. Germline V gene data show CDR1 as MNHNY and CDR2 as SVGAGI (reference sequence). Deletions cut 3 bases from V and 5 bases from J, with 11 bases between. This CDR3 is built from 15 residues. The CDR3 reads CASSYTAGNNSPLHF. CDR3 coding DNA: TGTGCCAGCAGTTATACGGCAGGCAATAATTCACCCCTCCACTTT.

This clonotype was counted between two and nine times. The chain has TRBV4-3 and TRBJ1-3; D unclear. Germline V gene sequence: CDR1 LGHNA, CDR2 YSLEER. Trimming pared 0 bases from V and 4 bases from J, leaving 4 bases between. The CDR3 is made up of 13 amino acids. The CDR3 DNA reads TGCGCCAGCAGCCAAGAACGAGGAAACACCATATATTTT. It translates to CASSQERGNTIYF.

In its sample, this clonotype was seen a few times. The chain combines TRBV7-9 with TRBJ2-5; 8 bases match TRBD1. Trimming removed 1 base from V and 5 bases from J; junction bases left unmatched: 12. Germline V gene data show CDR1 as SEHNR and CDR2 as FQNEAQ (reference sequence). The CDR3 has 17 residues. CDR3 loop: CASSLEAGGVWRETQYF. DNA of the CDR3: TGTGCCAGCAGCTTAGAGGCAGGGGGCGTTTGGAGGGAGACCCAGTACTTC.

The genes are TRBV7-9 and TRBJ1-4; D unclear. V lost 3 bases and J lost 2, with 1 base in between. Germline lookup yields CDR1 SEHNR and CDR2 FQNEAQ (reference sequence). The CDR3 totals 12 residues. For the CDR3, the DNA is TGTGCCAGCAGCTTTACTAATGAAAAACTGTTTTTT. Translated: CASSFTNEKLFF.

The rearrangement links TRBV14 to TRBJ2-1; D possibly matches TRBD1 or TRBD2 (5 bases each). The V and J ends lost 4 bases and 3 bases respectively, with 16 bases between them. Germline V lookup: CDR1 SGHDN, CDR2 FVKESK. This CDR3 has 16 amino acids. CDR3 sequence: CASSLSGQGYYNEQFF. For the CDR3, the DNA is TGTGCCAGCAGCCTTTCGGGGCAAGGTTACTACAATGAGCAGTTCTTC.